This T cell receptor beta chain derives from a study of regulatory T cells in long-lasting Graves disease. Study-wide results and limits: Relative to newly diagnosed Graves' patients, persistent ones had lower TCR diversity.

The germline V gene has CDR1 SGHNT and CDR2 YENEEA. V was shortened by 5 bases and J by 2 bases, with 12 bases between the two germline ends. The CDR3 consists of 15 residues. With iRepertoire HTBI primers and Arm-PCR of CDR3 regions, TCR beta libraries were built. In TCRdb, the multiplex PCR reads were re-called with MiXCR into one record per CDR3 protein. The sample has approximately 540,000 distinct CDR3 sequences, 9.5% to 15% seen once. This clonotype was seen at least ten times. What it binds is unknown. Time point denoted: newly diagnosed GD, antithyroid drugs for less than 3 months. PBMC RNA was the source of the TCR library. The data were also submitted as part of a second study, on T cells in Graves' hyperthyroidism and ophthalmopathy. Per that paper: Exclusion of patients followed from uncontrolled infection, other autoimmune disease, pregnancy or lactation. HTBI primers drove first-round RT-PCR of the TCR CDR3. Separating ophthalmopathy from stable hyperthyroidism was achieved by a 13 V-J model.

This TCR derives from a woman aged 30 to 39 with Graves disease. The chain has TRBV11-3 and TRBJ2-2; possible D gene TRBD2, 5 bases. The sequencing here drew on peripheral blood mononuclear cells (PBMCs), taken at new diagnosis, from a patient treated with antithyroid drugs. The CDR3 DNA sequence: TGTGCCAGCAGCCCCCGGGGATCCAACACCGGGGAGCTGTTTTTT. Translation gives CASSPRGSNTGELFF.